One and the same sample provided the 7 T cell receptor beta chains below, sequenced in a study of beta chain features in type 1 diabetes. The authors reverse transcribed all of the isolated RNA, so sequencing captured expressed TCRB transcripts. The protocol was immunoSEQ multiplex PCR, while the TCRdb copy is restricted to in-frame clones and leaves out a portion. The data hold 600,000 to 700,000 clones, with over 10% observed a single time. Broader study findings: TCRB CDR3s were moderately but significantly shorter in Type 1 diabetes patients in all four CD4+ subsets.

No antigens are known for them. Source material: naive CD4+ T cells from blood. These receptors were collected from a man aged 25-40 years with type 1 diabetes.

Worth noting for this clone: Other DNA sequences in the sample encode the same CDR3. The rearrangement links TRBV27 to TRBJ2-1, with a possible D match to TRBD2 (6 bases). Germline V gene data show CDR1 as MNHEY and CDR2 as SMNVEV (reference sequence). The length of the CDR3 is 15 residues. V was pared by 2 bases and J by 0 bases, with 8 bases between. CDR3 in DNA: TGTGCCAGCAGTTTACGGGAGAGCTCCTACAATGAGCAGTTCTTC. Translation gives CASSLRESSYNEQFF.

This clone was seen only a few times. The genes are TRBV5-6 and TRBJ2-2; a weak D match, TRBD1 (5 bases). The CDR3 is 16 amino acids. Germline V gene lookup returns CDR1 SGHDT and CDR2 YYEEEE. V dropped 1 base and J dropped 1 base, with 11 bases sitting between them. The chain's CDR3 is CASSLFDRQNTGELFF. The CDR3 DNA sequence: TGTGCCAGCAGCTTGTTCGACAGACAGAACACCGGGGAGCTGTTTTTT.

This clone has just a few counts. V and J are TRBV5-6 and TRBJ2-4, with 14 bases lining up with TRBD2. This CDR3 has 16 residues. Germline V gives CDR1 SGHDT, CDR2 YYEEEE. Unmatched junction bases numbered 2, after V lost 4 bases and J lost 2 bases. CDR3 residues: CASSRTSGGTKNIQYF. The CDR3 DNA follows: TGTGCCAGCAGCCGGACTAGCGGGGGGACCAAAAACATTCAGTACTTC.

This chain links TRBV27 with TRBJ2-2; D is undetermined. Trimming removed 10 bases at V and 0 bases at J, with 12 bases between. CDR3 size: 14 residues. Per the germline V gene, CDR1 is MNHEY and CDR2 is SMNVEV (reference sequence). For the CDR3, the DNA is TGTGCCACTGGGCTCTCTTCGAACACCGGGGAGCTGTTTTTT. Protein sequence: CATGLSSNTGELFF.

This clone has more than one count but fewer than ten. The V call is TRBV20-1, the J call TRBJ2-3; unclear D gene. Trimming took off 8 bases at V and 6 bases at J, with 9 bases between the two ends. This CDR3 contains 10 residues. Germline-derived CDR1 and CDR2 are DFQATT and SNEGSKA (reference sequence). CDR3 DNA sequence: TGCAGTACCGACACCGATACGCAGTATTTT. It translates to CSTDTDTQYF.

J is TRBJ1-5 and V is TRBV25-1; D call uncertain. The germline V gene has CDR1 MGHDK and CDR2 SYGVNS. V dropped 2 bases and J dropped 6 bases, with 11 bases sitting between them. The CDR3 has 14 amino acids. CDR3 residues: CASSEDKGGQPQHF. CDR3 in DNA: TGTGCCAGCAGTGAAGATAAGGGAGGTCAGCCCCAGCATTTT. Full variable domain (missing parts from reference TRBV25-1 and TRBJ1-5): EADIYQTPRYLVIGTGKKITLECSQTMGHDKMYWYQQDPGMELHLIHYSYGVNSTEKGDLSSESTVSRIRTEHFPLTLESARPSHTSQYLCASSEDKGGQPQHFGDGTRLSIL.

V usage is TRBV6-5 and J usage is TRBJ2-6; D not resolved. Germline values: CDR1 MNHEY, CDR2 SVGAGI. V lost 6 bases to trimming and J lost 2 bases, with 8 bases between them. The CDR3 length is 14 residues. As DNA, the CDR3 is TGTGCCAGCAGGCAAGGACCTGGGGCCAACGTCCTGACTTTC. Residues: CASRQGPGANVLTF.